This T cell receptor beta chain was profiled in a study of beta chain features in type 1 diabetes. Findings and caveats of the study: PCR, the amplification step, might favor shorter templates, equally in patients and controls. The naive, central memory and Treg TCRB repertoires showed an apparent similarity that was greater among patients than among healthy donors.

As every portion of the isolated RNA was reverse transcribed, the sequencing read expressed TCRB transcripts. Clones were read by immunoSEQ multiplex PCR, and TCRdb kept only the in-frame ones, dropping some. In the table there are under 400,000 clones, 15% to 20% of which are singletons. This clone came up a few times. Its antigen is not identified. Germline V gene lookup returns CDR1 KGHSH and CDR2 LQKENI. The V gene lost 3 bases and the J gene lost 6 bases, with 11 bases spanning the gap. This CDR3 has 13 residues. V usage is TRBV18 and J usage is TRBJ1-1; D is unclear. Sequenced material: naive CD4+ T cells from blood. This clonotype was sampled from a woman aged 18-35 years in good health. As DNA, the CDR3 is TGTGCCAGCTCACCCCATGAACGGGCTGAAGCTTTCTTT. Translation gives CASSPHERAEAFF.